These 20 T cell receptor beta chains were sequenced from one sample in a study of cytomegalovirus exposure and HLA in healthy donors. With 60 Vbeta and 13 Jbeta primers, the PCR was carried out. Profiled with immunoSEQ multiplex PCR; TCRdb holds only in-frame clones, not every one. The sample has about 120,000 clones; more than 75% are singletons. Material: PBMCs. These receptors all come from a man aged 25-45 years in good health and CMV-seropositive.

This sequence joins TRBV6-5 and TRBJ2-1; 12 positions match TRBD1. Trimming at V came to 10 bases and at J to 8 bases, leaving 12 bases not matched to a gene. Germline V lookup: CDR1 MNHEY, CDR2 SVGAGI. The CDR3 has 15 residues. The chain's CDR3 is CATRTGTGGIYEQFF. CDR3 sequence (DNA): TGTGCCACCAGAACCGGGACAGGGGGCATATATGAGCAGTTCTTC.

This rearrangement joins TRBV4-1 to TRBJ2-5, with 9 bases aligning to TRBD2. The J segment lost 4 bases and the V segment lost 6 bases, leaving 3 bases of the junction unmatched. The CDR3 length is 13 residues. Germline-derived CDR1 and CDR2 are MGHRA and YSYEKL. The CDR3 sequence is CASRREGGETQYF. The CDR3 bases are TGCGCCAGCAGGCGGGAGGGCGGAGAGACCCAGTACTTC.

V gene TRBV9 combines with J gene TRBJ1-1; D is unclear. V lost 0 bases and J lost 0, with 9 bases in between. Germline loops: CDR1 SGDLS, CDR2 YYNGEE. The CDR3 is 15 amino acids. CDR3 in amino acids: CASSVDPRLNTEAFF. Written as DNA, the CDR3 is TGTGCCAGCAGCGTAGATCCCAGGCTGAACACTGAAGCTTTCTTT.

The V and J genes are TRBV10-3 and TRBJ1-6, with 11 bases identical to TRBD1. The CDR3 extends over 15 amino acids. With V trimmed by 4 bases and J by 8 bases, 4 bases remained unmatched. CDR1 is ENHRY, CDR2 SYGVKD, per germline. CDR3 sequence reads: CAISARTGGDSPLHF. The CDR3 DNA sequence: TGTGCCATCAGTGCCAGGACAGGGGGCGATTCACCCCTCCACTTT.

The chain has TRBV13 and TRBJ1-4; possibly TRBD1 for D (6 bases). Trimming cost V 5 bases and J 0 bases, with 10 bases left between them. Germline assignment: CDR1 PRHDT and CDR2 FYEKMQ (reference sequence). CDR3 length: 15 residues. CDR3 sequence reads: CASSATGATNEKLFF. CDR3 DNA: TGTGCCAGCAGCGCGACAGGAGCAACTAATGAAAAACTGTTTTTT. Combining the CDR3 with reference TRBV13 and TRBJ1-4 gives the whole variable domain AAGVIQSPRHLIKEKRETATLKCYPIPRHDTVYWYQQGPGQDPQFLISFYEKMQSDKGSIPDRFSAQQFSDYHSELNMSSLELGDSALYFCASSATGATNEKLFFGSGTQLSVL.

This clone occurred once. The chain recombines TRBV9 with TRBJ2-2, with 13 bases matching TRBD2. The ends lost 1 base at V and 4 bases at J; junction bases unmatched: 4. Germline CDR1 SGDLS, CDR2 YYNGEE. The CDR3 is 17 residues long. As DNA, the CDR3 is TGTGCCAGCAGCGTATGGGGACTAGCGGGAACCACCGGGGAGCTGTTTTTT. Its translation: CASSVWGLAGTTGELFF.

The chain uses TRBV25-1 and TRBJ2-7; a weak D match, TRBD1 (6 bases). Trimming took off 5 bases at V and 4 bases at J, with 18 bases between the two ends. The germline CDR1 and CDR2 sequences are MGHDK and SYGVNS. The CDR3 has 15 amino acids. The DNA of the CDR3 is TGTGCCAGCAGTCTGACTGGACAGTCCTCTTACGAGCAGTACTTC. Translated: CASSLTGQSSYEQYF.

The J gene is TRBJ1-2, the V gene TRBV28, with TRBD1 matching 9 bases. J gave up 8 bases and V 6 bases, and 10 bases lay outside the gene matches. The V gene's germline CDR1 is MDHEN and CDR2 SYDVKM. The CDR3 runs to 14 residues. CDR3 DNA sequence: TGTGCCAGCAGCCTCCATACAGGGGGCGGAGGCTACACCTTC. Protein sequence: CASSLHTGGGGYTF.

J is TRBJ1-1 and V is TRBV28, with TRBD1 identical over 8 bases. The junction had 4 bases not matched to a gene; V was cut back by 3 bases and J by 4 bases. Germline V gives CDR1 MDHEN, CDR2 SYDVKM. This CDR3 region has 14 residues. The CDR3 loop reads CASSFRGRGTEAFF. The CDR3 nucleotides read TGTGCCAGCAGTTTCAGGGGGCGTGGCACTGAAGCTTTCTTT.

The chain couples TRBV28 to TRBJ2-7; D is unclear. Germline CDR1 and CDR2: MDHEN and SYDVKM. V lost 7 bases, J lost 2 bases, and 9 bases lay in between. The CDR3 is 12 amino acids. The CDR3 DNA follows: TGTGCCAGCACGAGCAACCCCTACGAGCAGTACTTC. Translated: CASTSNPYEQYF. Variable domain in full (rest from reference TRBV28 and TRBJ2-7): DVKVTQSSRYLVKRTGEKVFLECVQDMDHENMFWYRQDPGLGLRLIYFSYDVKMKEKGDIPEGYSVSREKKERFSLILESASTNQTSMYLCASTSNPYEQYFGPGTRLTVT.

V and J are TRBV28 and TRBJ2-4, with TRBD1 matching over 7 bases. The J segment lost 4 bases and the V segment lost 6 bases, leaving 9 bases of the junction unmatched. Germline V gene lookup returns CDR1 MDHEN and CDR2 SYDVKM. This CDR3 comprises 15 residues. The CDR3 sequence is CASSPTDRLKNIQYF. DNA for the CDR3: TGTGCCAGCAGCCCGACGGACAGGTTAAAAAACATTCAGTACTTC.

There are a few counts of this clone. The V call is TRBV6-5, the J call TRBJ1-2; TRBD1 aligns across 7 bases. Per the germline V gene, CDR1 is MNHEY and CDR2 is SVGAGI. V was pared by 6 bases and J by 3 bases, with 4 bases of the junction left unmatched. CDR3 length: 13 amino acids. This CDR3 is CASRGDRDYGYTF. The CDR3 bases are TGTGCCAGCAGGGGCGACAGGGACTATGGCTACACCTTC.

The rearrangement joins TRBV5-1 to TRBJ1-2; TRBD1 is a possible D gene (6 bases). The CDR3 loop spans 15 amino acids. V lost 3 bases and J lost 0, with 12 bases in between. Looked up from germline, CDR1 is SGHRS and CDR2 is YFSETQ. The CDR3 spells CASSSGDLANYGYTF. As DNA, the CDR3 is TGCGCCAGCAGCTCAGGGGACCTAGCTAACTATGGCTACACCTTC.

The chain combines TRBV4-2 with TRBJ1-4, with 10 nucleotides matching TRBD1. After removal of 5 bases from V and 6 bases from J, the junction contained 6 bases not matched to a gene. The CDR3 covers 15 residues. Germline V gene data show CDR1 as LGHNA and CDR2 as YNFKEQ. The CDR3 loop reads CASSYSGTGDEKLFF. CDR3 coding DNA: TGTGCCAGCAGCTATTCCGGGACAGGGGATGAAAAACTGTTTTTT.

The CDR3 DNA is TGTGCCAGCAGTTACAAAGCAGGGCTGAACACTGAAGCTTTCTTT. Amino acid sequence: CASSYKAGLNTEAFF. The chain uses TRBV6-5 and TRBJ1-1; D may be TRBD1 (5 bases). The germline V and J ends were trimmed by 2 bases and 0 bases, with 10 bases remaining between them. The CDR3 extends over 15 amino acids. Per germline, CDR1 MNHEY and CDR2 SVGAGI.

CDR3 nucleotide sequence: TGTGCCAGCAGCTTGCCCGGACTAGCGAGGGAGCTGTTTTTT. It is translated as CASSLPGLARELFF. The chain employs TRBV5-4 and TRBJ2-2; 9 positions match TRBD2. CDR3 length: 14 residues. CDR1 is SGHNT and CDR2 is YYREEE in the germline V gene (reference sequence). J lost 9 bases, V lost 1 base, and 4 bases had no gene match.

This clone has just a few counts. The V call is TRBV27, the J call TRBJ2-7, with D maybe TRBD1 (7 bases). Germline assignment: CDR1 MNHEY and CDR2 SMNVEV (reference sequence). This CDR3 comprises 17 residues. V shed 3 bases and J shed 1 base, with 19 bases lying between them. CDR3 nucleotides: TGTGCCAGCAGTTTGAGTACTTGGCCAGGGGGGTCCTACGAGCAGTACTTC. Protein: CASSLSTWPGGSYEQYF.

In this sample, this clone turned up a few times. The CDR3 loop is CATAGVDTGELFF. The CDR3 coding sequence is TGCGCCACAGCGGGAGTCGACACCGGGGAGCTGTTTTTT. The V and J genes are TRBV23-1 and TRBJ2-2, with 8 bases aligning to TRBD2. TRBV23-1 counts as an open reading frame of uncertain function. The V gene end was trimmed by 10 bases and the J gene end by 3 bases; junction bases not matched to a gene: 4. The CDR3 runs to 13 residues.

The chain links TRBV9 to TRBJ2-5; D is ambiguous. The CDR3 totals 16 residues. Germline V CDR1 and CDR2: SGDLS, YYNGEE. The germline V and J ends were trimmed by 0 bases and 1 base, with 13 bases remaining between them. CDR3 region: CASSVGPSAAQETQYF. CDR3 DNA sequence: TGTGCCAGCAGCGTAGGCCCCTCGGCGGCCCAAGAGACCCAGTACTTC.

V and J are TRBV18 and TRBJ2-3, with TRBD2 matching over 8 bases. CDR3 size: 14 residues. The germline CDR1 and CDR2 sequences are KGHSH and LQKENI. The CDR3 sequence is CASRGAGATDTQYF. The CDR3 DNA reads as TGTGCATCACGAGGAGCGGGAGCAACAGATACGCAGTATTTT.